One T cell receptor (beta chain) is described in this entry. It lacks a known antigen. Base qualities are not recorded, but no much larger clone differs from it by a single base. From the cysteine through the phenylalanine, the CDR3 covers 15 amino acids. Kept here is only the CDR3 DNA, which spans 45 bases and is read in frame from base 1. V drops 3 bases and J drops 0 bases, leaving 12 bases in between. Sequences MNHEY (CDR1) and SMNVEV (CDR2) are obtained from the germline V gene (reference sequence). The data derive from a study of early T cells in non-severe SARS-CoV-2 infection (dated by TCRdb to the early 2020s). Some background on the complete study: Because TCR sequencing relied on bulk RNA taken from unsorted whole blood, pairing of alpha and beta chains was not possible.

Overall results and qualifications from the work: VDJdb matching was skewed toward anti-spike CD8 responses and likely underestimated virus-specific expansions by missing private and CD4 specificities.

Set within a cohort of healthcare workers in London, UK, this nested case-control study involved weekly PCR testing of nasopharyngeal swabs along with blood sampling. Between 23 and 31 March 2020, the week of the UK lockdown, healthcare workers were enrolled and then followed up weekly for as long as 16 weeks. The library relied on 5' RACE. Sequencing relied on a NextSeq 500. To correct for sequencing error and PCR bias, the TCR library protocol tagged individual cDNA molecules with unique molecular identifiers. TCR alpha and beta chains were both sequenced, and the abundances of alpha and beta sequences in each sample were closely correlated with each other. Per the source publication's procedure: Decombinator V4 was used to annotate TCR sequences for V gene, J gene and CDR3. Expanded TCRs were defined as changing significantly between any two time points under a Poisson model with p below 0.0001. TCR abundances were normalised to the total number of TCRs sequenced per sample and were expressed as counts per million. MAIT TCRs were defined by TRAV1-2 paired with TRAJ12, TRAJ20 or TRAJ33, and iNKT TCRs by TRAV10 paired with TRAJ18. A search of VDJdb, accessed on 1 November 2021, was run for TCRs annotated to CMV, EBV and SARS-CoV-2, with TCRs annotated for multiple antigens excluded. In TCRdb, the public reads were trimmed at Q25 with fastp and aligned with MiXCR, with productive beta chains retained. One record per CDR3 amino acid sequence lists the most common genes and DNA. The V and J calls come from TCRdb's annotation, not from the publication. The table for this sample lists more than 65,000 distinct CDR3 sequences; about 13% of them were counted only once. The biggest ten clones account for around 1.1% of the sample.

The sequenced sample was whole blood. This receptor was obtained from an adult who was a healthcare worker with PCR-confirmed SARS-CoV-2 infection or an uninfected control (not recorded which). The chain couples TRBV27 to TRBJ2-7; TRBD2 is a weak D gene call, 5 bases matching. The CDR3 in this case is CASSFGGSVSYEQYF. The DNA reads TGTGCCAGCAGTTTCGGTGGTAGCGTCTCCTACGAGCAGTACTTC.